This note documents a single TCR beta chain sequence. This clone's antigen is unknown. No qualities accompany the bases; no much larger clone lies one base away. The entire isolated RNA was reverse transcribed using the High Capacity cDNA Reverse Transcription Kit, and thus expressed TCRB transcripts were sequenced. Naive, central memory and regulatory T cell samples underwent deep immunoSEQ sequencing, averaging around 3.6 million total reads per sample. Sorted cells were lysed in RLT buffer, and RNA was extracted using DNase-treated RNeasy Micro or Mini kits according to cell number. Each cell subset was processed separately to prevent cross-contamination, with patient and healthy donor samples processed together. TCRB sequences were amplified from cDNA with the immunoSEQ multiplex PCR, producing 87-bp fragments spanning the CDR3 region. Amplicons were sequenced on the Illumina HiSeq platform. Per the authors' processing: PCR bias was computationally corrected using synthetic template baselines, reads within Hamming distance 2 were collapsed, and singletons that could not be merged were discarded. Reads were aligned against IMGT to assign V, D and J genes, CDR3 length and insertions or deletions at six rearrangement sites. Within each subset, clonotype counts were normalized to sorted cell number, and only after that were true diversity and Gini coefficients computed with the tcR R package. The overlap coefficient, calculated on TCRB nucleotide sequences, was used to measure repertoire sharing. As a proxy for the pre-selection repertoire, out-of-frame TCRB sequences from naive cells were analyzed. Held by TCRdb, this immuneACCESS table contains in-frame sequences only and omits some clones. Under half of the omission traces to an unresolved V gene where checked; the cause of the rest is unknown. The DNA was the basis for D and trimming; V, J and clone size are from that table. For this sample the table gives hundreds of thousands of clones, of which about 14% were detected only once. The top ten constitute approximately 0.043% of the sample.

The sample belongs to a study of beta chain features in type 1 diabetes (dated by TCRdb to the late 2010s). Some background on the complete study: Mean age, gender distribution, total cell number and subset yield did not differ between patients and healthy donors. A total of roughly 100 million sorted cells were examined across all samples, and a strong correlation was observed between cell number per subset and RNA yield. Naive and central memory subsets were obtained from all 30 or so donors, but regulatory and stem cell-like memory subsets were isolated from only 8 patients and 8 healthy donors. In the study, recently diagnosed type 1 diabetes patients and matched healthy donors were compared on the TCRB repertoires of their sorted circulating CD4+ T cell subsets. On the study overall, not on this receptor specifically: Shorter templates might be favored by PCR, yet because patient and control samples were amplified and corrected together, any such skew would affect both groups equally. Naive, central memory and regulatory TCRB repertoires appeared to be more alike among patients than among healthy donors. Because small numbers of individuals were included in the HLA sub-analyses, any influence of HLA type on TCRB rearrangement was left unresolved. Patients with type 1 diabetes made fewer insertions and deleted more nucleotides at VDJ recombination sites, implying thymic rearrangement abnormalities. In all four CD4+ subsets, TCRB CDR3 length was moderately but significantly shorter in type 1 diabetes patients. Because cDNA was sequenced instead of genomic DNA, activated cells with high expression could be over-represented, although the groups did not differ in activation or CD3 levels.

A single peripheral blood draw of around 120 mL on average was collected from each donor into heparinised tubes. Using a panel that included CD45RO, CCR7, CD25, CD127, CD95 and CD27, naive, central memory, regulatory and stem cell-like memory CD4+ T cells were sorted on a BD FACSAria II. All sorted populations exceeded 95% purity. Right away, PBMCs were isolated by Lymphoprep density gradient centrifugation and were stained directly, with no culture step. So that batch effects would be minimized, each experiment stained and sorted samples in pairs, pairing one healthy donor with one patient. The sequence came from a man in his late teens or twenties with type 1 diabetes. The sequencing input was naive CD4+ T cells from blood. The meaning of the sample's cell subset or site label: true naive CD4+ T cells.

The DNA is TGTGCCAGCAGCGGACAGAACACCGGGGAGCTGTTTTTT. Translation gives CASSGQNTGELFF. The sequence links TRBV27 to TRBJ2-2; the D gene is possibly TRBD1, with 5 bases matching. CDR1 MNHEY and CDR2 SMNVEV were looked up in the germline V gene (reference sequence). Relative to germline, V is 6 bases shorter and J is 1 base shorter, with 6 bases between their ends. The CDR3 has 13 amino acids, counting the end cysteine and phenylalanine. Only CDR3 DNA is held: 39 bases, read in frame from base 1.